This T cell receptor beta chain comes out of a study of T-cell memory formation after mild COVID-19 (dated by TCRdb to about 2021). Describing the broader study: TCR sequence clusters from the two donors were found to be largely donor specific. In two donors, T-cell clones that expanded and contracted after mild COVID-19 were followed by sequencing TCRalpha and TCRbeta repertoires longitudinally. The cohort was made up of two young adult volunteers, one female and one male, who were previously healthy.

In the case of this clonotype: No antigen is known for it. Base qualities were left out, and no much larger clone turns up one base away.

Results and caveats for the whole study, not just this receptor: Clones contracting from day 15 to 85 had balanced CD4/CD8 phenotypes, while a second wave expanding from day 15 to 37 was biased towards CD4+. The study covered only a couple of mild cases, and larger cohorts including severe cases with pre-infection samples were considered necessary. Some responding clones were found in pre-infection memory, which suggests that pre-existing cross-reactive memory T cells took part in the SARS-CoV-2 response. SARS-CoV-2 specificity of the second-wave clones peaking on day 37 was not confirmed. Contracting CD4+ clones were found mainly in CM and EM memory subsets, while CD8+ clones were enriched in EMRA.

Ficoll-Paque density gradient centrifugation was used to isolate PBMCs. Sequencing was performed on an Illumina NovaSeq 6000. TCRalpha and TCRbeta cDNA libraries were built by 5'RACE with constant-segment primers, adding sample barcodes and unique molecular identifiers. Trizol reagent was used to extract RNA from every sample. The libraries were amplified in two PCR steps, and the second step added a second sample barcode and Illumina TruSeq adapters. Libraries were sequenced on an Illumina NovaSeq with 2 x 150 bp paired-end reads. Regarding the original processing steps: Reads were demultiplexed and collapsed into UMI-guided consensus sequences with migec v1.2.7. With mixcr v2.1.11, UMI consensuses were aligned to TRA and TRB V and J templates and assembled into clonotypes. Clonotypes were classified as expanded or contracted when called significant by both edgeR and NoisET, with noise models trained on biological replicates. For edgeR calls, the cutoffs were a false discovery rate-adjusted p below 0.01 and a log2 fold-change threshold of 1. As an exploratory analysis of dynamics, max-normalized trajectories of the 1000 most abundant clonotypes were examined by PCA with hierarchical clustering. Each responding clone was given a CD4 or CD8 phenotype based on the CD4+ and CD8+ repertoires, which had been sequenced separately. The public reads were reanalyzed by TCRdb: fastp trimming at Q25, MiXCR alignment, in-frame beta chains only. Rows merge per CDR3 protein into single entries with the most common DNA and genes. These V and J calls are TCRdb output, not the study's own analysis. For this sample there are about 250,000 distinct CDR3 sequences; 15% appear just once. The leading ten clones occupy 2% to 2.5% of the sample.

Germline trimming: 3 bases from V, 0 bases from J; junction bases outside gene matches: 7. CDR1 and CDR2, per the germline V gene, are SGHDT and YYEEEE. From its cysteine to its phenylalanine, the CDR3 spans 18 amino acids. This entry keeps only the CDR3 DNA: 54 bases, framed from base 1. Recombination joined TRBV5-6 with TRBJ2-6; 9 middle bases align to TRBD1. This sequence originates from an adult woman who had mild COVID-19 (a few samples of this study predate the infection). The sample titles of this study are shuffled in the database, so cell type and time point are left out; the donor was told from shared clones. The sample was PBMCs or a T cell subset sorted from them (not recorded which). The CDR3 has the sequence CASSWTGTGSSGANVLTF. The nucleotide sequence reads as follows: TGTGCCAGCAGCTGGACCGGGACAGGGAGCTCTGGGGCCAACGTCCTGACTTTC.